These T cell receptor beta chains were read from a single sample in a study of spatial heterogeneity in lung cancer. TCRdb re-derived calls from the 5' RACE reads in MiXCR, one entry per CDR3 protein. This table holds around 9,700 distinct CDR3 sequences, 7.9% found once. Sequencing was performed on lung tumor tissue, taken at surgery. The receptors derive from a female donor with early-stage non-small cell lung cancer. Each CDR3 is given with its conserved first and last residue. A D gene is named only where the DNA matches it firmly. Size tells how often a clone was seen (once, few, many) or the class of an expanded clone, and some rows leave it out.

cdr3_nt cdr3_aa v_call d_call clone_size j_call
TGTGCCAGCAGCCGCTATATAGGGGAGAACACCGGGGAGCTGTTTTTT CASSRYIGENTGELFF TRBV5-8 NA few TRBJ2-2
TGCAGTGCTACAAATCAGGGGAAATCCTACAATGAGCAGTTCTTC CSATNQGKSYNEQFF TRBV20-1 NA few TRBJ2-1
TGTGCCAGCAGCACAGAGGGTGCCGGGGAGCTGTTTTTT CASSTEGAGELFF TRBV7-2 NA many TRBJ2-2
TGTGCCAGCAGCCGGGGGGAGACCCAGTACTTC CASSRGETQYF TRBV9 NA many TRBJ2-5
TGTGCCAGCAGTCAGAACCCAACTAAGGCAGATACGCAGTATTTT CASSQNPTKADTQYF TRBV28 NA many TRBJ2-3
TGTGCTAGCACCCTCCGAAGAGGCTTCCATCAGCCCCAGCATTTT CASTLRRGFHQPQHF TRBV7-7 NA few TRBJ1-5
TGTGCCAGCAGCGTAGCGGCAGGGATTTACGAGCAGTACTTC CASSVAAGIYEQYF TRBV9 NA many TRBJ2-7
TGTGCCAGCAGCCCCCAACTGGGGAACACTGAAGCTTTCTTT CASSPQLGNTEAFF TRBV7-6 NA many TRBJ1-1
TGCAGTGCTGGGGGAGGGACAGGGCAAAACATTCAGTACTTC CSAGGGTGQNIQYF TRBV20-1 TRBD1 many TRBJ2-4
TGTGCCAGCAAGAGGACAGGATACAATGAGCAGTTCTTC CASKRTGYNEQFF TRBV2 TRBD1 many TRBJ2-1
TGCGCCAGCAGCTTGTGGAGGGCGGAGGATGGCTACACCTTC CASSLWRAEDGYTF TRBV5-1 NA many TRBJ1-2
TGTGCCATAGGACACAGGGAAGCTTTCTTT CAIGHREAFF TRBV10-3 NA NA TRBJ1-1
TGTGCCAGCAGGAACCTTTTACGGGGGGCGAGGGAGACCCAGTACTTC CASRNLLRGARETQYF TRBV28 NA NA TRBJ2-5
TGTGCCAGCAGCTTAGATTCCAGGGACAATGAGCAGTTCTTC CASSLDSRDNEQFF TRBV11-3 NA many TRBJ2-1
TGTGCCAGCAGCGGGGCCCTGCGGGCGGACACAGATACGCAGTATTTT CASSGALRADTDTQYF TRBV9 NA many TRBJ2-3
TGCAGTGCTGGGGCGGGAAATTCACCCCTCCACTTT CSAGAGNSPLHF TRBV20-1 NA many TRBJ1-6